This T cell receptor beta chain is from a study of CD8 T cells in ankylosing spondylitis. Study observations and caveats: It was reported that disease-linked clones were significantly enriched in matched ankylosing spondylitis synovial fluid. Certain motif variants had earlier been reported in reactive arthritis synovial fluid and blood. Clones linked to disease, bearing a CD8+ phenotype, were relatively rare in peripheral blood. Typical of ankylosing spondylitis blood, it appeared, was a TCR beta motif of about eight highly homologous variants.

It was by quantitative 5'-RACE with molecular barcodes that TCR beta libraries were made. TCRdb re-derived calls from the 5' RACE reads in MiXCR, one entry per CDR3 protein. The table records a few hundred thousand distinct CDR3 sequences, roughly 6.6% of them present only once. This clonotype was observed many times. The antigen is unknown. V was shortened by 7 bases and J by 5 bases, with 23 bases between the two germline ends. The CDR3 consists of 16 residues. Germline assignment: CDR1 SNHLY and CDR2 FYNNEI. This TCR was recovered from a male donor with ankylosing spondylitis. Sequences were obtained from blood, either unsorted or a sorted T cell fraction (not recorded which). This chain uses TRBV2 with TRBJ2-5; TRBD2 might be the D (7 bases). CDR3 loop: CASTFSSGTQGETQYF. CDR3 nucleotide sequence: TGTGCCAGCACTTTTTCTAGCGGCACTCAGGGGGAGACCCAGTACTTC.